What follows are 29 T cell receptor beta chains derived from one specimen sequenced in a study of tumor and adjacent non-tumor tissue in lung cancer. TCRbeta libraries were built with three rounds of nested PCR, modified from ARM-PCR. TCRdb independently ran MiXCR on the multiplex PCR reads; one entry per CDR3 protein. The profile shows over 110,000 distinct CDR3 sequences, approximately 72% of them singletons. RNA was extracted from bulk tissue without any cell sorting. Sequencing used lung tumor tissue. All receptors derive from a man aged 55 to 70 with small cell lung cancer.

In the case of this clonotype: A much more abundant neighbour one base away suggests this may be a read error. This chain joins TRBV5-5 and TRBJ2-3; the D is unclear. The CDR3 spans 13 residues. Deletions cut 9 bases from V and 3 bases from J, with 14 bases between. CDR1 and CDR2 from the germline V gene are SGHKS and YYEKEE (reference sequence). The CDR3 nucleotides read TGTGCCAACAGACCTGACTCAACAGATACGCAGTATTTT. Residues: CANRPDSTDTQYF.

In DNA, the CDR3 is TGTGCCAGCAGCTTGCAAACTTGGGTAGCGGGAGAAGAGGGAGATACGCAGTATTTT. As protein: CASSLQTWVAGEEGDTQYF. The genes are TRBV5-5 and TRBJ2-3, with TRBD2 matching over 9 bases. The germline CDR1 and CDR2 sequences are SGHKS and YYEKEE (reference sequence). V gave up 1 base and J gave up 5 bases; unmatched junction bases: 17. The CDR3 extends over 19 amino acids.

Notes on this clonotype: The conserved phenylalanine or tryptophan normally closing the CDR3 is absent here, so this likely arose from a read error. This chain joins TRBV11-3 and TRBJ2-3; no definite D call. CDR1 is SGHNT, CDR2 YENEEA, per germline. The CDR3 length is 13 residues. The CDR3 loop reads CTSSKTLQDTQYL. The DNA for the CDR3 is TGTACCAGCAGCAAGACGCTTCAGGATACGCAGTATCTT.

As concerns this clonotype: It is likely a read error, because the conserved phenylalanine at the end of the CDR3 is missing. V gene TRBV11-3 combines with J gene TRBJ2-7, with 8 bases identical to TRBD2. J was trimmed by 4 bases and V by 5 bases; bases with no gene match: 4. The germline gives CDR1 SGHNT, CDR2 YENEEA. The CDR3 extends over 13 amino acids. CDR3 nucleotides: TGTGCCAGCAGCGGCCGGGGGGGATACGAGCAGTACATC. Amino acids: CASSGRGGYEQYI.

Turning to this clonotype: It may be a read error: a sequence one base away is much more abundant. Since the CDR3 does not end with the conserved phenylalanine or tryptophan, this likely comes from a read error. This rearrangement joins TRBV20-1 to TRBJ1-1; TRBD1 is a possible D gene (6 bases). V was clipped by 6 bases and J by 7 bases, with 18 bases between them. Germline CDR1 is DFQATT and CDR2 is SNEGSKA (reference sequence). The CDR3 has 13 residues. The DNA for the CDR3 is TGCAGTGCGCCGACAGGTGGGACTAATGAAGCTTTCTTA. Its translation is CSAPTGGTNEAFL.

The CDR3 protein is CASSCGRGLYNEQFF. The CDR3 nucleotides are TGTGCCAGCAGTTGCGGGAGGGGTCTGTACAATGAGCAGTTCTTC. V and J are TRBV6-6 and TRBJ2-1, with 9 bases matching TRBD2. Germline lookup yields CDR1 MNHNY and CDR2 SVGAGI (reference sequence). The CDR3 has 15 residues. The junction had 5 bases not matched to a gene; V was cut back by 4 bases and J by 4 bases.

The CDR3 region is CSAPSLSSGSTDTQYF. CDR3 in DNA: TGCAGTGCCCCCTCTCTGTCTAGCGGGAGCACAGATACGCAGTATTTT. The chain employs TRBV20-1 and TRBJ2-3; 8 bases align to TRBD2. Germline lookup yields CDR1 DFQATT and CDR2 SNEGSKA (reference sequence). The junction had 11 bases not matched to a gene; V was cut back by 6 bases and J by 0 bases. CDR3 length: 16 amino acids.

This clonotype appeared a few times. The chain carries TRBV6-2 or TRBV6-3 and TRBJ2-6; D uncertain. Germline V gene data show CDR1 as MNHEY and CDR2 as SVGEGT. The V gene lost 6 bases and the J gene lost 0 bases, with 3 bases spanning the gap. This CDR3 spans 13 amino acids. CDR3 DNA: TGTGCCAGCAGGAGCTCTGGGGCCAACGTCCTGACTTTC. This codes for CASRSSGANVLTF.

Worth noting for this clonotype: Being one base from a much bigger clone, this may be a read error. This chain uses TRBV6-2 or TRBV6-3 with TRBJ2-7; 7 nucleotides agree with TRBD2. Germline V gives CDR1 MNHEY, CDR2 SVGEGT. This CDR3 has 15 residues. The CDR3 here is CGSREGRGSVYEQYF. CDR3 coding DNA: TGTGGCAGCAGGGAGGGTAGAGGGAGCGTCTACGAGCAGTACTTC.

Notes on this clonotype: This may be a read error, as it is one base from a much larger clone. V usage is TRBV6-5 and J usage is TRBJ1-6; D gene ambiguous. Germline V gene lookup returns CDR1 MNHEY and CDR2 SVGAGI. This CDR3 is built from 13 residues. For the CDR3, the DNA is TGTGCCAGCAGTTACTCGATAAACTCACACCTCCACTTT. This codes for CASSYSINSHLHF.

Turning to this clonotype: This may be a read error: a much more frequent sequence differs by one nucleotide. The chain recombines TRBV20-1 with TRBJ1-6; TRBD1 might be the D (5 bases). CDR1 DFQATT and CDR2 SNEGSKA come from the germline V gene (reference sequence). Trimming took off 3 bases at V and 18 bases at J, with 15 bases between the two ends. The CDR3 contains 11 residues. The CDR3 sequence: CSASTGTSSHF. The CDR3 nucleotides read TGCAGTGCTAGCACCGGGACCTCCAGCCACTTT.

This clonotype was found once. A much more abundant neighbour one base away suggests this may be a read error. The chain combines TRBV20-1 with TRBJ2-7; 8 bases align to TRBD2. The germline gives CDR1 DFQATT, CDR2 SNEGSKA (reference sequence). There are 12 residues in the CDR3. For the CDR3, the DNA is TGCAGTGCTAGTCAAGCGGGAGACGAGGAGTACTTC. Translated: CSASQAGDEEYF.

In regard to this clonotype: This may arise from a read error, as a much more abundant clone is one base away. The chain recombines TRBV5-1 with TRBJ2-6; D possibly corresponds to TRBD1 (6 bases). This CDR3 is built from 12 residues. Germline CDR1 and CDR2: SGHRS and YFSETQ. CDR3 sequence reads: CTSSLGDTVLTF. The DNA of the CDR3 is TGCACCAGCAGCTTAGGGGACACCGTCCTGACTTTC.

As regards this clonotype: The junction departs from germline at one end; a sequencing error may be responsible. This chain connects TRBV29-1 to TRBJ2-3; unclear D gene. The CDR3 runs to 13 residues. Per the germline V gene, CDR1 is SQVTM and CDR2 is ANQGSEA. The CDR3 nucleotides read TGCAGCGTTGAGTCAGATGGCACAGATACGCGGTATTTT. It translates to CSVESDGTDTRYF.

In this sample, this clonotype turned up once. Compared with germline, one end of the junction differs, possibly owing to a read error. This chain connects TRBV6-2 or TRBV6-3 to TRBJ2-5; no definite D call. The CDR3 contains 13 residues. The V gene's germline CDR1 is MNHEY and CDR2 SVGEGT. The CDR3 spells CASSLPTQETQYF. The CDR3 DNA reads TGTGCCAGCAGTCTACCGACCCAAGAGACTCAGTACTTC.

Comment on this clonotype: Possible read error: a much larger clone is one base away. The rearrangement uses TRBV11-3 and TRBJ2-1; 8 nucleotides match TRBD1. With V trimmed by 1 base and J by 15 bases, 11 bases remained unmatched. Germline V gene lookup returns CDR1 SGHNT and CDR2 YENEEA. CDR3 length: 14 amino acids. The CDR3 DNA follows: TGTGCCAGCAGCTTAGGACAAAACAGGGGGTATCTGTTCTTC. Protein: CASSLGQNRGYLFF.

As concerns this clonotype: Mismatch with germline at one junction end may stem from a read error. This chain links TRBV10-3 with TRBJ2-1; the D is unclear. The germline gives CDR1 ENHRY, CDR2 SYGVKD. The CDR3 has 18 amino acids. CDR3 bases: TGTGCCATCAGTGAGTTCAGTCATTCCCTTGACCCGTACAATGAGCAATTCTTC. This translates into CAISEFSHSLDPYNEQFF.

This clonotype has a count of ten or more. V usage is TRBV6-5 and J usage is TRBJ2-3, with D perhaps TRBD1 (6 bases). V was shortened by 5 bases and J by 6 bases, with 15 bases between the two germline ends. CDR1 is MNHEY and CDR2 is SVGAGI in the germline V gene. CDR3 length: 14 amino acids. For the CDR3, the DNA is TGTGCCAGCAGTCCTAGGGGGAGTGGCGATACGCAGTATTTT. Encoded protein: CASSPRGSGDTQYF.

The table lists this clonotype with a few counts. The J gene is TRBJ2-7, the V gene TRBV20-1; 7 nucleotides agree with TRBD2. CDR1 and CDR2 from the germline V gene are DFQATT and SNEGSKA (reference sequence). With V trimmed by 6 bases and J by 0 bases, 8 bases remained unmatched. The CDR3 length is 14 residues. CDR3 in DNA: TGCAGTGCCCCTAGCGGCCGACACTCCTACGAGCAGTACTTC. Its protein is CSAPSGRHSYEQYF.

The genes are TRBV20-1 and TRBJ2-3, with 11 positions matching TRBD2. The CDR3 totals 16 residues. J was trimmed by 7 bases and V by 5 bases; bases with no gene match: 14. Germline loops: CDR1 DFQATT, CDR2 SNEGSKA (reference sequence). The CDR3: CSAGHLLAGEGNTQYF. Here the CDR3 DNA reads TGCAGTGCTGGGCATTTACTAGCGGGAGAGGGAAATACGCAGTATTTT.

The chain has TRBV20-1 and TRBJ2-4, with TRBD1 matching over 7 bases. The length of the CDR3 is 14 residues. The germline V gene has CDR1 DFQATT and CDR2 SNEGSKA (reference sequence). CDR3 nucleotides: TGCAATGCGATCGGGACAGTTGTGGGAAACATTCAGTACTTC. Its protein product is CNAIGTVVGNIQYF.

As regards this clonotype: Germline and junction disagree at one end, which may indicate a read error. The chain has TRBV12-3 or TRBV12-4 and TRBJ2-5, with a weak D call TRBD2 (5 bases). The CDR3 is 13 amino acids. In DNA form, the CDR3 reads TGTGCCAGCAGCACGGACTTGCAAGAGATCCAGTACTTC. Protein: CASSTDLQEIQYF.

This rearrangement joins TRBV4-1 to TRBJ2-2, with 8 bases identical to TRBD2. Per the germline V gene, CDR1 is MGHRA and CDR2 is YSYEKL. This CDR3 has 18 residues. V shed 0 bases and J 14 bases; nucleotides not matched to a gene: 20. CDR3 residues: CASSQDWGSGANTGGLFF. The DNA for the CDR3 is TGCGCCAGCAGCCAAGATTGGGGTAGCGGGGCCAACACCGGGGGACTGTTTTTT.

The chain couples TRBV28 to TRBJ1-4; D is possibly TRBD1 (5 bases). CDR1 and CDR2 from the germline V gene are MDHEN and SYDVKM. The V and J ends lost 1 base and 13 bases respectively, with 16 bases between them. The length of the CDR3 is 14 residues. The CDR3 spells CASSLLYYGRGLFF. DNA of the CDR3: TGTGCCAGCAGTTTATTGTACTACGGGAGGGGACTGTTTTTT. Drawing the rest from reference TRBV28 and TRBJ1-4, the complete variable domain is DVKVTQSSRYLVKRTGEKVFLECVQDMDHENMFWYRQDPGLGLRLIYFSYDVKMKEKGDIPEGYSVSREKKERFSLILESASTNQTSMYLCASSLLYYGRGLFFGSGTQLSVL.

The CDR3 loop is CAITLDTGVTKNIQYF. DNA for the CDR3: TGTGCCATCACCCTGGACACGGGGGTAACCAAAAACATTCAGTACTTC. J is TRBJ2-4 and V is TRBV12-3 or TRBV12-4; a weak D match, TRBD2 (6 bases). The CDR3 loop spans 16 amino acids. Trimming removed 10 bases at V and 2 bases at J, with 21 bases between.

Comments on this clonotype: A much larger clone sits a single nucleotide away, making a read error possible. This rearrangement joins TRBV6-2 or TRBV6-3 to TRBJ2-3; D not certain. CDR3 size: 15 residues. Germline V gives CDR1 MNHEY, CDR2 SVGEGT. The V end lost 0 bases, the J end lost 5 bases, and 12 bases lay between the germline ends. CDR3 protein: CASSYSLSKVDTQYF. The CDR3 DNA follows: TGTGCCAGCAGTTACTCGCTTTCGAAAGTAGATACGCAGTATTTT.

The CDR3 DNA is TGTGCCAGCAGCCGGGGTGGCTGCAATGAGCAGTTCTTC. It is translated as CASSRGGCNEQFF. This chain connects TRBV11-2 to TRBJ2-1, with a weak D call TRBD2 (5 bases). Trimming removed 5 bases at V and 6 bases at J, with 11 bases between. The CDR3 totals 13 residues. Per germline, CDR1 SGHAT and CDR2 FQNNGV.

Remarks on this clonotype: Germline is not matched at one junction end, which may reflect a read error. V is TRBV6-1 and J is TRBJ2-4; the D call may be TRBD1 or TRBD2 (5 bases each). The CDR3 runs to 16 residues. Germline loops: CDR1 MNHNS, CDR2 SASEGT. In nucleotides, the CDR3 is TGTGCCAGCAGGCCGTCATGGGGGTGCGGCAAAAACATTCACTACTTC. This codes for CASRPSWGCGKNIHYF.

Regarding this clonotype: An end of the junction does not agree with germline; a read error may underlie this. This rearrangement joins TRBV11-2 to TRBJ2-1, with 7 bases matching TRBD1. CDR1 and CDR2 (germline): SGHAT, FQNNGV. This CDR3 contains 13 residues. The CDR3 coding sequence is TGTGCCAGCAGCTTGGGACAGAACAATGAGCAGTCCTTC. This codes for CASSLGQNNEQSF. Combining the CDR3 with reference TRBV11-2 and TRBJ2-1 gives the whole variable domain EAGVAQSPRYKIIEKRQSVAFWCNPISGHATLYWYQQILGQGPKLLIQFQNNGVVDDSQLPKDRFSAERLKGVDSTLKIQPAKLEDSAVYLCASSLGQNNEQSFGPGTRLTVL.